This T cell receptor (beta chain) came from a study of cytomegalovirus exposure and HLA in healthy donors. Study as a whole: T cells numbering about 179 million yielded some 100 million unique TCR beta sequences in an earlier analysis.

The CDR3 runs to 16 residues. Trimming left V 0 bases short and J 4 bases short, with 16 bases between. In germline, CDR1 is LGHNA, CDR2 YNFKEQ. PCR used 60 Vbeta primers and 13 Jbeta primers. Generated by immunoSEQ multiplex PCR, the TCRdb table keeps only in-frame clones and is missing some. The table has 200,000 to 250,000 clones, around 86% seen once; the top ten hold roughly a tenth. Sequenced: PBMCs. The chain combines TRBV4-2 with TRBJ2-7, with a tentative D call TRBD1 (6 bases). The source is a woman aged 45 to 65 in good health and CMV-seropositive. The CDR3 nucleotides are TGTGCCAGCAGCCAAGAAGGGACACTGGGGGTTTACGAGCAGTACTTC. Protein: CASSQEGTLGVYEQYF.